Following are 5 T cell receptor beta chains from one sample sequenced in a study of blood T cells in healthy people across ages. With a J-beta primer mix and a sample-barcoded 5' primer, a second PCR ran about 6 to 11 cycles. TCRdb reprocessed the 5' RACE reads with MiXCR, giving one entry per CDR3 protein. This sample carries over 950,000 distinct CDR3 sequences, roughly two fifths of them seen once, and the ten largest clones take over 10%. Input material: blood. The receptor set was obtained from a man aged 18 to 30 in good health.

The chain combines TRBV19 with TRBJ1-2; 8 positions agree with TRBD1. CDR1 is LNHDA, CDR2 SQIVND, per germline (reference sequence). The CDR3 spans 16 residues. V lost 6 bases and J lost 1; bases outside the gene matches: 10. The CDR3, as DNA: TGTGCCAGTAGCCGGGACAGGTCAGACGATAACTATGGCTACACCTTC. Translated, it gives CASSRDRSDDNYGYTF.

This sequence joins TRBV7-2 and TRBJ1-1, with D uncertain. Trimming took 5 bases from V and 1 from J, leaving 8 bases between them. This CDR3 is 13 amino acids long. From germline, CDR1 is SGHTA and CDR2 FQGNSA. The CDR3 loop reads CASSARQNTEAFF. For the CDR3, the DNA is TGTGCCAGCAGCGCCAGGCAGAACACTGAAGCTTTCTTT. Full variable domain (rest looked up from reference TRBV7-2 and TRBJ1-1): GAGVSQSPSNKVTEKGKDVELRCDPISGHTALYWYRQSLGQGLEFLIYFQGNSAPDKSGLPSDRFSAERTGGSVSTLTIQRTQQEDSAVYLCASSARQNTEAFFGQGTRLTVV.

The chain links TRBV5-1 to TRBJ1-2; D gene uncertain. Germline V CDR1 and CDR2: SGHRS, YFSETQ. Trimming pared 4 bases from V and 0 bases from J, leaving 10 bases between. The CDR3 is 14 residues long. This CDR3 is CASSTDGANYGYTF. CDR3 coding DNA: TGCGCCAGCAGCACAGATGGGGCTAACTATGGCTACACCTTC. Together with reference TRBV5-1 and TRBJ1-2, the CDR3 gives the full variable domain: KAGVTQTPRYLIKTRGQQVTLSCSPISGHRSVSWYQQTPGQGLQFLFEYFSETQRNKGNFPGRFSGRQFSNSRSEMNVSTLELGDSALYLCASSTDGANYGYTFGSGTRLTVV.

The CDR3 region has the DNA TGCAGTGCTAGGATGGTGAGGATCGGCTACACCTTC. It translates to CSARMVRIGYTF. This chain uses TRBV20-1 with TRBJ1-2; no definite D call. The V end lost 3 bases, the J end lost 8 bases, and 13 bases lay between the germline ends. The germline V gene encodes CDR1 DFQATT and CDR2 SNEGSKA (reference sequence). This CDR3 region has 12 residues.

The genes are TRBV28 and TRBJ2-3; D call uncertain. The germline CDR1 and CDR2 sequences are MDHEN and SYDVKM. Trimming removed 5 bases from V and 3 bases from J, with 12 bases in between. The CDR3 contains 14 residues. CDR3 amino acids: CASSPRPTTDTQYF. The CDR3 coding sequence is TGTGCCAGCAGTCCTAGGCCAACTACAGATACGCAGTATTTT.